Sequencing of this T cell receptor (beta chain) was carried out in a study of control samples from healthy donors and cancer patients. For this clone: Other DNA sequences in this specimen translate into the identical CDR3.

In germline, CDR1 is SGHRS, CDR2 YFSETQ. The CDR3 length is 16 residues. J gave up 0 bases and V 0 bases, and 0 bases lay outside the gene matches. TCRdb's copy holds only in-frame clones and misses some; the assay was immunoSEQ multiplex PCR. Seen here are approximately 51,000 clones, about 80% observed once, and the top ten hold over 9%. The chain links TRBV5-1 to TRBJ2-3; 11 nucleotides line up with TRBD2. The sequencing sample was made of blood. The source is a man in his 70s in good health. CDR3 nucleotide sequence: TGCGCCAGCAGCTTGGGACTAGCGGGAAGCACAGATACGCAGTATTTT. Protein: CASSLGLAGSTDTQYF.